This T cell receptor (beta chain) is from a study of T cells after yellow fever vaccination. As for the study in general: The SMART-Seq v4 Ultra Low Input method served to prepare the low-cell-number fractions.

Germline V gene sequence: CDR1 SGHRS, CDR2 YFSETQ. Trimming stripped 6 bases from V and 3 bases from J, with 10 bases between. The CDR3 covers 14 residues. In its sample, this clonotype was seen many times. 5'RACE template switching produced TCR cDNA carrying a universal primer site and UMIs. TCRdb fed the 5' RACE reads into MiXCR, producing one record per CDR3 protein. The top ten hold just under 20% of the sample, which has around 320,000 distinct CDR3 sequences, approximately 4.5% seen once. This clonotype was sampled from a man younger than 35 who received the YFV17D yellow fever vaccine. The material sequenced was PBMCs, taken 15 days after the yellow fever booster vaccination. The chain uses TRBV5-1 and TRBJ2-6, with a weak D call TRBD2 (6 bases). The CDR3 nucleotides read TGCGCCAGCAACCAGGGAGGTGGGGCCAACGTCCTGACTTTC. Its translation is CASNQGGGANVLTF. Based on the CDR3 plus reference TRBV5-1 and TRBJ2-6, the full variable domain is KAGVTQTPRYLIKTRGQQVTLSCSPISGHRSVSWYQQTPGQGLQFLFEYFSETQRNKGNFPGRFSGRQFSNSRSEMNVSTLELGDSALYLCASNQGGGANVLTFGAGSRLTVL.